The 21 T cell receptor beta chains in this list originate from one sample, sequenced in a study of tumor-infiltrating lymphocytes in primary liver carcinoma. TCR beta cDNA came from about 0.45 ug total RNA, primed with a constant-region primer. Slightly modified ARM-PCR served as the procedure for the TCR beta libraries. These libraries came from three rounds of nested multiplex PCR. In the first two PCR rounds, TRBV1-TRBV30 forward primers were paired with a C-beta reverse primer, and each round lasted approximately 9 cycles. TCRdb re-called the multiplex PCR reads with MiXCR, one entry per CDR3 protein. Here the sample spans 120,000 or so distinct CDR3 sequences, around two thirds being singletons. Co-extraction of both nucleic acids (RNA and DNA) used roughly 18-32 mg of unsorted bulk tissue. The sample comprised liver tumor tissue from sampling region 1. Indicated subset: tumor region T1, superior pole. The receptor set was obtained from a woman in her sixties with primary liver carcinoma and hepatitis B virus infection.

This chain uses TRBV10-3 with TRBJ2-3, with 8 bases identical to TRBD2. Germline V CDR1 and CDR2: ENHRY, SYGVKD. The V and J ends lost 11 bases and 2 bases, in that order; junction bases with no gene match: 3. CDR3 length: 12 residues. The chain's CDR3 is CAAAGDTDTQYF. Here the CDR3 DNA reads TGTGCCGCAGCGGGAGACACAGATACGCAGTATTTT.

This clonotype has at least ten counts. The rearrangement uses TRBV29-1 and TRBJ2-1; 8 bases match TRBD2. This CDR3 is 12 amino acids long. V dropped 4 bases and J dropped 15; count of bases not matched to a gene: 11. Per the germline V gene, CDR1 is SQVTM and CDR2 is ANQGSEA. The CDR3 here is CSVVLADLQWFF. The DNA of the CDR3 is TGCAGCGTTGTACTAGCGGACCTACAGTGGTTCTTC.

The sample holds one count of this clonotype. A much larger clone differs by one base, so this may be a read error. The gene calls are TRBV5-6 and TRBJ2-5; a possible D gene is TRBD1 (6 bases). The CDR3 is made up of 13 amino acids. The germline V gene has CDR1 SGHDT and CDR2 YYEEEE. CDR3 residues: CACSTQGSETQYF. CDR3 DNA sequence: TGTGCCTGCAGTACCCAGGGGTCGGAGACCCAGTACTTC.

Worth noting for this clonotype: The CDR3 does not close with the conserved phenylalanine or tryptophan, likely indicating a read error. This chain connects TRBV11-2 to TRBJ2-5, with a possible D match to TRBD2 (6 bases). CDR1 SGHAT and CDR2 FQNNGV come from the germline V gene. The CDR3 totals 16 residues. The DNA of the CDR3 is TGTGCCGGCAGCATAGGATCGGATAGCGGACAAGAGACCCAGTACTTA. Protein product: CAGSIGSDSGQETQYL.

Written as DNA, the CDR3 is TGTATCAGCAGCTTAGGTCGGGGGGAGTGGGGTGTCGATGGGCAGTTCTTC. This sequence encodes CISSLGRGEWGVDGQFF. The chain links TRBV11-3 to TRBJ2-1; 7 bases fit TRBD2. The CDR3 is made up of 17 amino acids. Germline CDR1 is SGHNT and CDR2 is YENEEA.

With regard to this clonotype: A much larger clone sits a single nucleotide away, making a read error possible. This chain uses TRBV5-6 with TRBJ1-2; D ambiguous. Trimming left V 3 bases short and J 8 bases short, with 14 bases between. The CDR3 is 13 amino acids. The germline V gene encodes CDR1 SGHDT and CDR2 YYEEEE. This CDR3 is CASSSDSRRGYTF. The CDR3 nucleotides read TGTGCCAGCAGCTCGGATAGCCGCCGGGGCTACACCTTC.

In the case of this clonotype: This CDR3 fails to terminate in the conserved phenylalanine or tryptophan, so it likely reflects a read error. This chain connects TRBV28 to TRBJ1-6; D unresolved. The germline V and J ends were trimmed by 3 bases and 6 bases, with 9 bases remaining between them. The germline V gene encodes CDR1 MDHEN and CDR2 SYDVKM. The CDR3 is 14 amino acids. CDR3 loop: CASSFSMGNSPLHL. The CDR3 nucleotides are TGTGCCAGCAGTTTCTCCATGGGTAATTCACCCCTCCACCTT.

Turning to this clonotype: At one end, the junction sequence differs from germline, possibly due to a read error. The rearrangement joins TRBV5-1 to TRBJ1-1, with D possibly TRBD1 on 5 matching bases. CDR1 is SGHRS and CDR2 is YFSETQ in the germline V gene. The CDR3 has 13 residues. The CDR3 loop is CASSSTENTGAFF. Written as DNA, the CDR3 is TGCGCCAGCAGTTCGACAGAGAACACTGGAGCTTTCTTT. Full variable domain (outside the CDR3, taken from reference TRBV5-1 and TRBJ1-1): KAGVTQTPRYLIKTRGQQVTLSCSPISGHRSVSWYQQTPGQGLQFLFEYFSETQRNKGNFPGRFSGRQFSNSRSEMNVSTLELGDSALYLCASSSTENTGAFFGQGTRLTVV.

CDR3: CASSSGQTEPDTQYF. The CDR3 DNA reads as TGTGCCAGCAGCTCGGGACAAACGGAACCAGATACGCAGTATTTT. The chain joins TRBV11-2 to TRBJ2-3, with D perhaps matching TRBD1 (6 bases). The CDR3 is 15 amino acids. CDR1 SGHAT and CDR2 FQNNGV come from the germline V gene. V lost 4 bases, J lost 4 bases, and 15 bases lay in between.

As for this clonotype: With a much larger clone just one base away, this may be a read error. This chain links TRBV6-5 with TRBJ2-3, with 8 nucleotides matching TRBD2. The CDR3 runs 18 residues. CDR1 and CDR2 from the germline V gene are MNHEY and SVGAGI. J was trimmed by 5 bases and V by 2 bases; bases with no gene match: 15. The CDR3 DNA is TGTGCCAGCAGTTACCAGCCTGGACCAGCGGGAGCCGTAGATACGCAGTATTTT. This codes for CASSYQPGPAGAVDTQYF.

This clonotype was detected many times. The rearrangement uses TRBV10-2 and TRBJ2-4; 12 bases are shared with TRBD2. V lost 3 bases to trimming and J lost 0 bases; unmatched junction nucleotides: 6. Germline CDR1 is WSHSY and CDR2 is SAAADI. This CDR3 has 18 residues. The DNA of the CDR3 is TGCGCCAGCAGTGATCTAGCGGGAGGGCCGGGAGCCAAAAACATTCAGTACTTC. It yields the protein CASSDLAGGPGAKNIQYF.

Notes on this clonotype: One end of the junction fails to match germline, which may point to a read error. This chain links TRBV6-5 with TRBJ2-5; 10 bases are a match to TRBD1. Germline V CDR1 and CDR2: MNHEY, SVGAGI. The CDR3 contains 15 residues. This CDR3 is CAGSATGTGEETQYF. In nucleotides, the CDR3 is TGTGCCGGCAGTGCCACCGGGACAGGGGAAGAGACCCAGTACTTC.

The chain combines TRBV6-5 with TRBJ2-7, with 8 bases lining up with TRBD1. V shed 7 bases and J 1 base; nucleotides not matched to a gene: 9. Germline lookup yields CDR1 MNHEY and CDR2 SVGAGI. The CDR3 consists of 15 residues. DNA for the CDR3: TGTGCCAGCAATCCAGGACAGGGAGAGTCCTACGAGCAGTACTTC. Translated: CASNPGQGESYEQYF.

V usage is TRBV5-6 and J usage is TRBJ2-7, with 9 nucleotides matching TRBD2. CDR1 is SGHDT and CDR2 is YYEEEE in the germline V gene. The CDR3 contains 16 residues. With 7 bases clipped from V and 3 bases from J, the junction kept 14 bases outside the gene matches. CDR3 sequence (DNA): TGTGCCAGCTCAGAGGGAGCGGGAGGAATCTACTACGAGCAGTACTTC. Encoded protein: CASSEGAGGIYYEQYF.

This clonotype came up once. At one end the junction does not follow the germline gene, possibly because of a read error. This rearrangement joins TRBV5-1 to TRBJ1-4, with 12 bases aligning to TRBD1. The germline V gene has CDR1 SGHRS and CDR2 YFSETQ. CDR3 length equals 18 residues. In DNA form, the CDR3 reads TGCACCAGCAGCGTTGGGACAGGGGGCCTCCGCACTAATGAAAAACTGTTTTTT. Amino acids: CTSSVGTGGLRTNEKLFF.

Concerning this clonotype itself: One end of the junction does not line up with germline, which may come from a read error. The CDR3 DNA reads TGTGTCATCAGTGAGACGAATCAGCCCCAGCATTTC. As protein: CVISETNQPQHF. The chain recombines TRBV10-3 with TRBJ1-5; D is unresolved. The CDR3 has 12 amino acids. Per germline, CDR1 ENHRY and CDR2 SYGVKD.

At least ten counts were recorded for this clonotype. The V and J genes are TRBV5-5 and TRBJ1-4, with TRBD1 identical over 7 bases. Looked up from germline, CDR1 is SGHKS and CDR2 is YYEKEE (reference sequence). There are 14 residues in the CDR3. J gave up 8 bases and V 0 bases, and 4 bases lay outside the gene matches. The CDR3 DNA reads as TGTGCCAGCAGCTTGGGAGGGGGCGACGAAAAACTGTTTTTT. Amino acids: CASSLGGGDEKLFF.

This clonotype has more than one count but fewer than ten. This could be a read error, since a much larger clone is one nucleotide away. The J gene is TRBJ2-2, the V gene TRBV29-1, with 8 bases matching TRBD1. J was trimmed by 5 bases and V by 0 bases; bases with no gene match: 8. Germline-derived CDR1 and CDR2 are SQVTM and ANQGSEA. The CDR3 contains 16 residues. In DNA form, the CDR3 reads TGCAGCGTTGAAGATCCCCAGGGGGCGGGTACCGGGGAGCTGTTTTTT. Its protein product is CSVEDPQGAGTGELFF.

Concerning this clonotype: A junction boundary mismatches the germline segment, possibly from a read error. The chain couples TRBV30 to TRBJ1-1; D gene ambiguous. The CDR3 sequence is 14 residues long. Germline V lookup: CDR1 GTSNPN, CDR2 SVGIG (reference sequence). The chain's CDR3 is CAWSVVASNTEASF. In DNA, the CDR3 is TGTGCCTGGAGTGTAGTGGCCTCGAACACTGAAGCTTCCTTT.

About this clonotype itself: One end of the junction fails to match germline, which may point to a read error. This chain links TRBV6-6 with TRBJ1-5; D possibly corresponds to TRBD1 (5 bases). The CDR3 has 18 residues. CDR1 is MNHNY and CDR2 is SVGAGI in the germline V gene (reference sequence). The CDR3 sequence: CANSYSPELGGINQPQHF. The CDR3 coding sequence is TGTGCCAACAGTTACTCGCCGGAACTTGGGGGGATCAATCAGCCCCAGCATTTT.

CDR3 loop: CASSHCGRSDTQYF. CDR3 in DNA: TGCGCCAGCAGTCACTGCGGAAGGTCCGATACGCAGTATTTT. The genes are TRBV5-1 and TRBJ2-3, with D hard to call. The CDR3 has 14 residues. CDR1 is SGHRS and CDR2 is YFSETQ in the germline V gene. The V end was cut by 5 bases, the J end by 6 bases, with 16 bases between.